The clone carrying this T cell receptor (beta chain) showed up just a few times. TCRdb ran MiXCR on the 5' RACE reads and lists one entry per CDR3 protein. The table includes 350,000 or so distinct CDR3 sequences, around 20% detected once. This specimen comes from a study of T-cell memory formation after mild COVID-19. The sample consisted of PBMCs or a T cell subset sorted from them (not recorded which). This clonotype was sampled from an adult woman who had mild COVID-19 (a few samples of this study predate the infection). Cell type and time point are not known.

CDR3 sequence reads: CASSPLGRQSIGAFF. In DNA, the CDR3 is TGCGCCAGCAGCCCGTTAGGTAGGCAATCCATTGGAGCTTTCTTT. This chain joins TRBV5-1 and TRBJ1-1; D gene ambiguous. The V end was cut by 4 bases, the J end by 10 bases, with 23 bases between. The CDR3 covers 15 residues. The germline gives CDR1 SGHRS, CDR2 YFSETQ.